This T cell receptor (beta chain) was documented in a study of blood T cell repertoires in COVID-19. At the level of the study: Samples taken during acute and convalescent COVID-19 were collected in the United States, Italy and Spain. PBMCs, B-cell-depleted T cells, or T cells provided the cDNA or gDNA that made up the material.

As processed by the authors: Reference gene primer amplification in the assay estimated nucleated cell counts. Sequenced by immunoSEQ multiplex PCR; TCRdb stores in-frame clones only, minus some. For V, J and clone size, that table is used; D and trimming come from the DNA. Here the sample spans 350,000 to 450,000 clones, roughly nine tenths being singletons. The sample comprised peripheral blood. The source is a middle-aged man with acute or convalescent COVID-19.

This CDR3 reads CASSQVDRGNSPLHF. CDR3 sequence (DNA): TGTGCCAGCAGCCAAGTGGACAGGGGAAATTCACCCCTCCACTTT. This sequence joins TRBV3-1 (or the pseudogene TRBV3-2) and TRBJ1-6; 9 bases are a match to TRBD1. Per germline, CDR1 LGHDT and CDR2 YNNKEL (reference sequence). The CDR3 covers 15 residues. The V segment lost 1 base and the J segment 7 bases; nucleotides outside the gene matches: 2.